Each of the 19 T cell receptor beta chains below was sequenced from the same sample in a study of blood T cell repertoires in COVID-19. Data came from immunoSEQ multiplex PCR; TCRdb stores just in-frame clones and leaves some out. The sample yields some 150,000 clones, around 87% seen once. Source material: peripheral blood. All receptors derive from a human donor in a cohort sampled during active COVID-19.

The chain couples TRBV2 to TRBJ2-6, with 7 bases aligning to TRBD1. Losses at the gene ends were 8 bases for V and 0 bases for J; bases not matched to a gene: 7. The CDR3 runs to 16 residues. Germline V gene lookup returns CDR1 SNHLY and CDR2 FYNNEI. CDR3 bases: TGTGCCAGCGTGGGACAGCTCATCTCTGGGGCCAACGTCCTGACTTTC. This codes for CASVGQLISGANVLTF.

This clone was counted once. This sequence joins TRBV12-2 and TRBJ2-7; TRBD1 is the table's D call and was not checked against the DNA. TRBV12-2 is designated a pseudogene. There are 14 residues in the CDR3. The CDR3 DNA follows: TGTGCAAGTCGCCTGACACAGGGTCCCTACGAGCAGTACTTC. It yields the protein CASRLTQGPYEQYF.

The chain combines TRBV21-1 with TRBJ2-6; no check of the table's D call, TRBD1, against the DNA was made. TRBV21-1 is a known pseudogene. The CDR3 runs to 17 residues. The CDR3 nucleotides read TGTGCCAGCAGCAAGCGGGACAGAAAGACTGGGGCCAACGTCCTGACTTTC. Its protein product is CASSKRDRKTGANVLTF.

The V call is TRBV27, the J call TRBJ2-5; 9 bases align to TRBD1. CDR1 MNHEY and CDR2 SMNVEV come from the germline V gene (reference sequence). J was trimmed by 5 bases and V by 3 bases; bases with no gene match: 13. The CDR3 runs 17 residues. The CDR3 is CASSFRGQGRIGETQYF. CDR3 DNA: TGTGCCAGCAGTTTTCGAGGACAGGGGAGGATCGGGGAGACCCAGTACTTC.

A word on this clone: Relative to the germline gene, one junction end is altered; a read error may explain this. CDR3 DNA sequence: TGTGCCAGCAGCCCGGGGGAGGTAATGAAGACTGAAGCTTTCTTT. Translated: CASSPGEVMKTEAFF. The chain carries TRBV7-2 and TRBJ1-1; maybe TRBD1 (5 bases). Looked up from germline, CDR1 is SGHTA and CDR2 is FQGNSA. The CDR3 is 15 residues long.

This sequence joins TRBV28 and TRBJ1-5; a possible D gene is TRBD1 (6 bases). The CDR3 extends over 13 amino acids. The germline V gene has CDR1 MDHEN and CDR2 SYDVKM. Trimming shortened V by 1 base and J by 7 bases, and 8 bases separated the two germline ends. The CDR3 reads CASSLYTGQPQHF. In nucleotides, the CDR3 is TGTGCCAGCAGTTTATATACAGGGCAGCCCCAGCATTTT.

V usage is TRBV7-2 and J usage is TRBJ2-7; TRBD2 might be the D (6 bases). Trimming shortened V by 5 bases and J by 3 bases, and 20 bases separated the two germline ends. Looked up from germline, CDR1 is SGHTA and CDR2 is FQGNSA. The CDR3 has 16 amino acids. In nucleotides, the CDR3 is TGTGCCAGCAGCCGGGGGTGGGTCTTTCTTAACTACGAGCAGTACTTC. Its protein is CASSRGWVFLNYEQYF.

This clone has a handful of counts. The CDR3 region is CASSSESHYEQYF. The CDR3 nucleotides are TGCGCCAGCAGCAGCGAGAGTCACTACGAGCAGTACTTC. The gene calls are TRBV5-1 and TRBJ2-7; D uncertain. The CDR3 runs 13 residues. The V gene lost 4 bases and the J gene lost 3 bases, with 11 bases spanning the gap. In germline, CDR1 is SGHRS, CDR2 YFSETQ. The complete variable domain, with remaining parts taken from reference TRBV5-1 and TRBJ2-7, reads KAGVTQTPRYLIKTRGQQVTLSCSPISGHRSVSWYQQTPGQGLQFLFEYFSETQRNKGNFPGRFSGRQFSNSRSEMNVSTLELGDSALYLCASSSESHYEQYFGPGTRLTVT.

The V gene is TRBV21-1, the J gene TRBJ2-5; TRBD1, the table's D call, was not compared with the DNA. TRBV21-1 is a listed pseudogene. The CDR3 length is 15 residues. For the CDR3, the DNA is TGTGCCAGCAGCAAAGTCGCAGGGCGGCAAGAGACCCAGTACTTC. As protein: CASSKVAGRQETQYF.

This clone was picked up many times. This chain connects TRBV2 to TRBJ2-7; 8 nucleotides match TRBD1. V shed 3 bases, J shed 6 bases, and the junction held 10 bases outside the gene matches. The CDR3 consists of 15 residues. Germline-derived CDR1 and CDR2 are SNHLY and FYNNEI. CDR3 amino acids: CASSEGQAPQFEQYF. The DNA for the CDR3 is TGTGCCAGCAGTGAGGGACAGGCACCCCAATTCGAGCAGTACTTC.

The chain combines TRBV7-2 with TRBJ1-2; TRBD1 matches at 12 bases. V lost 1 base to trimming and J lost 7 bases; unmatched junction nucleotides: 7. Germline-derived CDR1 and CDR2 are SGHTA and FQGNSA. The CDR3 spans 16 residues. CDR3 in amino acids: CASSLGRGQGALGYTF. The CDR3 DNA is TGTGCCAGCAGCTTAGGAAGGGGACAGGGGGCGCTTGGCTACACCTTC.

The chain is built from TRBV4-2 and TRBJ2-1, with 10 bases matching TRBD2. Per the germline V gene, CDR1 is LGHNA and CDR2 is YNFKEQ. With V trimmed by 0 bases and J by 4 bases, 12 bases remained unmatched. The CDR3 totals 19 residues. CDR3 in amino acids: CASSQDSPLLAGSYNEQFF. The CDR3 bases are TGTGCCAGCAGCCAAGATTCGCCGCTACTAGCGGGGTCTTACAATGAGCAGTTCTTC.

CDR3 sequence reads: CASSYGPGGGEKLFF. DNA for the CDR3: TGTGCCAGCAGCTACGGACCTGGGGGAGGTGAAAAACTGTTTTTT. The chain uses TRBV7-2 and TRBJ1-4, with a tentative D call TRBD1 (5 bases). Germline V lookup: CDR1 SGHTA, CDR2 FQGNSA. Trimming pared 4 bases from V and 7 bases from J, leaving 16 bases between. The CDR3 covers 15 residues.

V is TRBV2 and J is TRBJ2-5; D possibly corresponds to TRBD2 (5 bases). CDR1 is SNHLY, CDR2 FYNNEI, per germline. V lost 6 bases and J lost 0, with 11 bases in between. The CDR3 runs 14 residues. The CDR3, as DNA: TGTGCCAGCAGCTTCGCGGACTACCAAGAGACCCAGTACTTC. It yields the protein CASSFADYQETQYF.

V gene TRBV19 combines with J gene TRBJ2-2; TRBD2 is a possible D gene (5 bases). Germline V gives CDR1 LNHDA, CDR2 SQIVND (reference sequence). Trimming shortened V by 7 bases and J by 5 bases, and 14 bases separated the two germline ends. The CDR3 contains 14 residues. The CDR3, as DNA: TGTGCCAGTATGCCAGCGAGAGGGACCGGGGAGCTGTTTTTT. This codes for CASMPARGTGELFF.

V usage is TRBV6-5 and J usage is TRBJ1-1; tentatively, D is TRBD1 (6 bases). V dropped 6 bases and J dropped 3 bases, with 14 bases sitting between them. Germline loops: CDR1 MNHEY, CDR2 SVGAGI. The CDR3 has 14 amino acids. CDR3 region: CASRLVRGDTEAFF. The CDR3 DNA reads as TGTGCCAGCAGACTGGTCAGGGGTGACACTGAAGCTTTCTTT.

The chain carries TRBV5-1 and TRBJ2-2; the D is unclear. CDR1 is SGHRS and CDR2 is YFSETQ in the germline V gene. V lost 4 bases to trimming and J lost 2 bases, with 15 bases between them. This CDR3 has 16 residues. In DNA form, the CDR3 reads TGCGCCAGCAGCGCGGCGGCGTCAGTCAACACCGGGGAGCTGTTTTTT. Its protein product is CASSAAASVNTGELFF.

Here the CDR3 DNA reads TGTGCCAGCAGTTTCCTCCGGGACTATTACAATGAGCAGTTCTTC. Translation: CASSFLRDYYNEQFF. The rearrangement joins TRBV6-5 to TRBJ2-1; 7 bases map to TRBD2. The CDR3 is 15 residues long. With V trimmed by 4 bases and J by 4 bases, 7 bases remained unmatched. In germline, CDR1 is MNHEY, CDR2 SVGAGI.

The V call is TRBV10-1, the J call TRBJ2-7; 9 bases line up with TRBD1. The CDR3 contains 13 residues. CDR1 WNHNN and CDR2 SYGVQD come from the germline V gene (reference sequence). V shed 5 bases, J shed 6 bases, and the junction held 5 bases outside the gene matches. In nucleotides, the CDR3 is TGCGCCAGCAGTTGGGACAGGGCGAGCGAGCAGTACTTC. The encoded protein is CASSWDRASEQYF.